The entry below describes one T cell receptor beta chain. These data originate in a study of OX40 agonist ivuxolimab in advanced cancers. The data were produced by immunoSEQ multiplex PCR, yet TCRdb's version contains in-frame clones alone and is incomplete. The sample includes around 40,000 clones, roughly 78% seen only once; the top ten take 4% to 5%. The germline gives CDR1 SGHDT, CDR2 YYEEEE. The CDR3 runs 14 residues. The V end was cut by 0 bases, the J end by 8 bases, with 11 bases between. The sequence came from an adult with an advanced solid tumor such as melanoma, head and neck, liver or kidney cancer. This material consisted of CD4+ or CD8+ T cells sorted from blood, taken in a trial of the OX40 agonist ivuxolimab. The chain is built from TRBV5-6 and TRBJ1-4; a weak D match, TRBD1 (5 bases). The CDR3 loop is CASSLGGVWEKLFF. In nucleotides, the CDR3 is TGTGCCAGCAGCTTGGGGGGCGTTTGGGAAAAACTGTTTTTT.